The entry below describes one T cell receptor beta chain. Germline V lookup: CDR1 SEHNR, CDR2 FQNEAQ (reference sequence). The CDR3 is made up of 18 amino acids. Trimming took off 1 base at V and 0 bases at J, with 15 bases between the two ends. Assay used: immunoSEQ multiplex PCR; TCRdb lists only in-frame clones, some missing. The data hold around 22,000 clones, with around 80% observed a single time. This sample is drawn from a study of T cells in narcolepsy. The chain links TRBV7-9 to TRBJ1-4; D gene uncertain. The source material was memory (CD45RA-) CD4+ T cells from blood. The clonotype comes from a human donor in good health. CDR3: CASSLGETSKATNEKLFF. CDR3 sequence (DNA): TGTGCCAGCAGCTTAGGGGAAACGAGCAAGGCAACTAATGAAAAACTGTTTTTT.